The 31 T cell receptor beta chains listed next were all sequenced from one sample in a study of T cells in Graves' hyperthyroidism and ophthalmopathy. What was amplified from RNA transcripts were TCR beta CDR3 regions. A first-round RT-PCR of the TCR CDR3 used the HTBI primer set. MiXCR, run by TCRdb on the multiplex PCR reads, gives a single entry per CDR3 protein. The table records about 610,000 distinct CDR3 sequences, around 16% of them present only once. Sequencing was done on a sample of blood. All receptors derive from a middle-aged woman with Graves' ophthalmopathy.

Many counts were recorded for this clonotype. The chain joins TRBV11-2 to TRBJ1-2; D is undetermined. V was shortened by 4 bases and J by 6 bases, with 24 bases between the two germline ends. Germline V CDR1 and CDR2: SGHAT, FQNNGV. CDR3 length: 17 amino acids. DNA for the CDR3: TGTGCCAGCAGCTCCAACTCTACGCGATGGCTCCGGAATGGCTACACCTTC. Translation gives CASSSNSTRWLRNGYTF.

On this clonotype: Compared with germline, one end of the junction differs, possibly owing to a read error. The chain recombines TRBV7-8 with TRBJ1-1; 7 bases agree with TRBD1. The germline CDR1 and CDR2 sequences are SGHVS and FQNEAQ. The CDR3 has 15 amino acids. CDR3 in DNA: TGTGCCAGCAGTCCCCAGGGGGGCATGAACACTGAAGCTTCCTTT. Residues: CASSPQGGMNTEASF. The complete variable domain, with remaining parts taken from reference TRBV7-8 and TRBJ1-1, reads GAGVSQSPRYKVAKRGQDVALRCDPISGHVSLFWYQQALGQGPEFLTYFQNEAQLDKSGLPSDRFFAERPEGSVSTLKIQRTQQEDSAVYLCASSPQGGMNTEASFGQGTRLTVV.

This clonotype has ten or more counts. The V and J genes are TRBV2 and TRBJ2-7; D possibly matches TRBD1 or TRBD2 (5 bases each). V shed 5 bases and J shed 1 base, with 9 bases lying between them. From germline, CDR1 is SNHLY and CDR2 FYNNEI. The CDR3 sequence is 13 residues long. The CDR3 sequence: CASSRDPSYEQYF. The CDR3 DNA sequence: TGTGCCAGCAGTCGGGACCCGTCCTACGAGCAGTACTTC.

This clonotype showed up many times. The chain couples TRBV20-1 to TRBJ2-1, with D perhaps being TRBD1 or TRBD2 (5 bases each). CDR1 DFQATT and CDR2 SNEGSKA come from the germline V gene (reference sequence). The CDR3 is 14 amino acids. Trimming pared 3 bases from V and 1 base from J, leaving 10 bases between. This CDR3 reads CSARGVDSYNEQFF. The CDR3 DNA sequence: TGCAGTGCTAGGGGGGTCGATTCCTACAATGAGCAGTTCTTC.

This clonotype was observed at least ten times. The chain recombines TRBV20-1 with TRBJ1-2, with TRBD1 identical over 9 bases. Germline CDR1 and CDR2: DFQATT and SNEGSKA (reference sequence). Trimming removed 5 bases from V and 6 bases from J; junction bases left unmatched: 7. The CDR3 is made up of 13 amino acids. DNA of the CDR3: TGCAGTGCTCAACAGGGGGCCAATGATGGCTACACCTTC. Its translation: CSAQQGANDGYTF.

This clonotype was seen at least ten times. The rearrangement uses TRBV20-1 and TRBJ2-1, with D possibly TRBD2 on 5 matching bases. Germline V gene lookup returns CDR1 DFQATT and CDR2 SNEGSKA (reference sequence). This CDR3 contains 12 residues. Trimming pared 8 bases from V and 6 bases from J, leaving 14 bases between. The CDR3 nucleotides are TGCAGTCATTTGCGGGCCCTCAATGAGCAGTTCTTC. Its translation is CSHLRALNEQFF.

CDR3 sequence: CASSQVDRATGEQYF. In nucleotides, the CDR3 is TGCGCCAGCAGCCAAGTGGACAGGGCAACGGGCGAGCAGTACTTC. V gene TRBV4-1 combines with J gene TRBJ2-7; the match to TRBD1 covers 8 bases. V was pared by 1 base and J by 6 bases, with 8 bases of the junction left unmatched. The CDR3 runs to 15 residues. Looked up from germline, CDR1 is MGHRA and CDR2 is YSYEKL.

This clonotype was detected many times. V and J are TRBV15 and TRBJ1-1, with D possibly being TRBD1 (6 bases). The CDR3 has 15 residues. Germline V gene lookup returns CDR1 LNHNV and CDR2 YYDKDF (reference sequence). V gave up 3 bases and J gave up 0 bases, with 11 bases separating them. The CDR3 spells CATSRGGGMNTEAFF. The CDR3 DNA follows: TGTGCCACCAGCAGGGGAGGGGGAATGAACACTGAAGCTTTCTTT.

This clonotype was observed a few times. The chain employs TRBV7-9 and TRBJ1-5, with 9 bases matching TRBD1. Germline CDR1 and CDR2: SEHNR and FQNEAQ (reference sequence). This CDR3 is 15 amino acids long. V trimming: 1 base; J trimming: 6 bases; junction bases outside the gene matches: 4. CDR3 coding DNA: TGTGCCAGCAGCTTAGAAACAGGGGGCACTCAGCCCCAGCATTTT. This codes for CASSLETGGTQPQHF. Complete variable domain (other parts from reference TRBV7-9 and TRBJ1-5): DTGVSQNPRHKITKRGQNVTFRCDPISEHNRLYWYRQTLGQGPEFLTYFQNEAQLEKSRLLSDRFSAERPKGSFSTLEIQRTEQGDSAMYLCASSLETGGTQPQHFGDGTRLSIL.

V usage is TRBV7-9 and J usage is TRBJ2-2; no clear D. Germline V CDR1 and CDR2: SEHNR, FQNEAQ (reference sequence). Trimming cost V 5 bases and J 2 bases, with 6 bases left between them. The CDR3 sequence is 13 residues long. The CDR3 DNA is TGTGCCAGCAGCCACCTAAACACCGGGGAGCTGTTTTTT. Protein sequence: CASSHLNTGELFF.

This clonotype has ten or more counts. CDR3 sequence (DNA): TGTGCCATTACCGGAACAGGCTGGGGCTATGGCTACACCTTC. It is translated as CAITGTGWGYGYTF. J is TRBJ1-2 and V is TRBV6-1, with D tentatively TRBD1 (5 bases). Trimming shortened V by 10 bases and J by 4 bases, and 19 bases separated the two germline ends. CDR1 and CDR2 (germline): MNHNS, SASEGT. The CDR3 totals 14 residues.

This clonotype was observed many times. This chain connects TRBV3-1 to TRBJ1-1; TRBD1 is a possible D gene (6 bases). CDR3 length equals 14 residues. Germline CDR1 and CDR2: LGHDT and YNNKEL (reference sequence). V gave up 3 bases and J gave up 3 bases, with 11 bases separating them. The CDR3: CASSQRQVYTEAFF. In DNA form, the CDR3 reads TGTGCCAGCAGCCAGCGACAGGTTTACACTGAAGCTTTCTTT. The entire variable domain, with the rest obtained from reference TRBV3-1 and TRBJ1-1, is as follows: DTAVSQTPKYLVTQMGNDKSIKCEQNLGHDTMYWYKQDSKKFLKIMFSYNNKELIINETVPNRFSPKSPDKAHLNLHINSLELGDSAVYFCASSQRQVYTEAFFGQGTRLTVV.

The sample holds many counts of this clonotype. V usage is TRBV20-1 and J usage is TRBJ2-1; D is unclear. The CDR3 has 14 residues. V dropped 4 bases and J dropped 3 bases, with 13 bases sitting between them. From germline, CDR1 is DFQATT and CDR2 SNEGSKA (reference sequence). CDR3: CSAKESRGYNEQFF. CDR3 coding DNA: TGCAGTGCTAAGGAGTCCCGCGGCTACAATGAGCAGTTCTTC.

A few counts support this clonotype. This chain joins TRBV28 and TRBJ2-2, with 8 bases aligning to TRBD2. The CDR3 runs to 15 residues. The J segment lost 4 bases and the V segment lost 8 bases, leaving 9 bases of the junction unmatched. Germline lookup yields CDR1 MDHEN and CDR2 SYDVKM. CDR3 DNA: TGTGCCAGCGCGGGGGGAGCGGGGAGCACCGGGGAGCTGTTTTTT. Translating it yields CASAGGAGSTGELFF. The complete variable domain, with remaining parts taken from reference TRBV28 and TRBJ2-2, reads DVKVTQSSRYLVKRTGEKVFLECVQDMDHENMFWYRQDPGLGLRLIYFSYDVKMKEKGDIPEGYSVSREKKERFSLILESASTNQTSMYLCASAGGAGSTGELFFGEGSRLTVL.

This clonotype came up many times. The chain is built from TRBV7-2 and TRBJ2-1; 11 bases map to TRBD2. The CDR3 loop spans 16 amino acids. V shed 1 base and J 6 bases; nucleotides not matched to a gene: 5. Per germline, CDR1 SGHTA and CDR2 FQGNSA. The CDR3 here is CASSLGPGLAANEQFF. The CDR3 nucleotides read TGTGCCAGCAGCTTAGGGCCGGGACTAGCGGCCAATGAGCAGTTCTTC.

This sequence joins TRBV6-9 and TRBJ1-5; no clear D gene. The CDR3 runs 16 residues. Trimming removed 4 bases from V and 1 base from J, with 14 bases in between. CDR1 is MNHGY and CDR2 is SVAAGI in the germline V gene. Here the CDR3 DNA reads TGTGCCAGCAGTTCCGGGAATATAATAAGCAATCAGCCCCAGCATTTT. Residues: CASSSGNIISNQPQHF.

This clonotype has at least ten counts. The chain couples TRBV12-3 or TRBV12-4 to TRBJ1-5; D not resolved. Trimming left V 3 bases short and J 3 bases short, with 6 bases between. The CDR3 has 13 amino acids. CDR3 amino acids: CASSFRPNQPQHF. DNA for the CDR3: TGTGCCAGCAGTTTTAGGCCCAATCAGCCCCAGCATTTT.

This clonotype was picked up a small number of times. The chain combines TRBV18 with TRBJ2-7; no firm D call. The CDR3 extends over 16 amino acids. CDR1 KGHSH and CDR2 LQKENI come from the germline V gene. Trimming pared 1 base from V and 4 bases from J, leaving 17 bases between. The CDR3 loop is CASSPLAGHPQYEQYF. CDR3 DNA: TGTGCCAGCTCACCACTAGCAGGTCACCCTCAATACGAGCAGTACTTC.

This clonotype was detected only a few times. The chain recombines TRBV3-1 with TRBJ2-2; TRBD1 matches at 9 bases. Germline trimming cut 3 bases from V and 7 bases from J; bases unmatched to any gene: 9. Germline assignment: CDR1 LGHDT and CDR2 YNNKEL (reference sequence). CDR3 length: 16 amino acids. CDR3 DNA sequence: TGTGCCAGCAGCCACGGACCGGGACAGGGCGTCGGGGAGCTGTTTTTT. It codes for CASSHGPGQGVGELFF.

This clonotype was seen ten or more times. The CDR3 region has the DNA TGTGCCAGCTCACCTCTGGCGGACACGACTGGAAACACCATATATTTT. Translated, it gives CASSPLADTTGNTIYF. The chain carries TRBV18 and TRBJ1-3; a weak D match, TRBD1 (5 bases). V was shortened by 3 bases and J by 2 bases, with 14 bases between the two germline ends. The CDR3 covers 16 residues. Looked up from germline, CDR1 is KGHSH and CDR2 is LQKENI. Supplemented by reference TRBV18 and TRBJ1-3, the full variable domain reads NAGVMQNPRHLVRRRGQEARLRCSPMKGHSHVYWYRQLPEEGLKFMVYLQKENIIDESGMPKERFSAEFPKEGPSILRIQQVVRGDSAAYFCASSPLADTTGNTIYFGEGSWLTVV.

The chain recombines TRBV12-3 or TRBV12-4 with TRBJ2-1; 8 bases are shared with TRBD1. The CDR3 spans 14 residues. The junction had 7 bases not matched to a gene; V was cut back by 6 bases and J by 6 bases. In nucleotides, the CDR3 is TGTGCCAGCAGCCGACAGGGGCCGGGCAATGAGCAGTTCTTC. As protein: CASSRQGPGNEQFF.

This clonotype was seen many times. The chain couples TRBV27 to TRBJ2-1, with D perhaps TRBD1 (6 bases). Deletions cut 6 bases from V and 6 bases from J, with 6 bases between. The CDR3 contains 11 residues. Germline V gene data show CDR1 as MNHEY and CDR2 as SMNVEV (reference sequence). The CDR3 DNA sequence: TGTGCCAGCAGAGGGGGCAATGAGCAGTTCTTC. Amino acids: CASRGGNEQFF.

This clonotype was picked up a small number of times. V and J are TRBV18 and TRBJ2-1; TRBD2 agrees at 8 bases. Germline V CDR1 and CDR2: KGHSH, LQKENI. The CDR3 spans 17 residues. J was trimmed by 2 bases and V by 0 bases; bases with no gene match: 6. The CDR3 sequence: CASSPPLVAGPYNEQFF. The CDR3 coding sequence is TGTGCCAGCTCACCACCGCTAGTAGCGGGACCCTACAATGAGCAGTTCTTC.

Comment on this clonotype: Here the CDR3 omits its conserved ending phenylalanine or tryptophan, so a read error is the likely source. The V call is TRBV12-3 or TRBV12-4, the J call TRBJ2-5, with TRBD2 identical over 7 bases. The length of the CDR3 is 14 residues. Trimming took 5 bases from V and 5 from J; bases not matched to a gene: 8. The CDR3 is CASSEWEGWETQYS. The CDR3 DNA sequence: TGTGCCAGCAGTGAATGGGAGGGTTGGGAGACCCAGTACTCC.

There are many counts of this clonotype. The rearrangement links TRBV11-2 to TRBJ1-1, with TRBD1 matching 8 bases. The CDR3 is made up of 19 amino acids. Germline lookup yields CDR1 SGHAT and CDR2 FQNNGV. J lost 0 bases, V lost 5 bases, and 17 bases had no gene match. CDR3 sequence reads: CASSPGTGLQRPLNTEAFF. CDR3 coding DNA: TGTGCCAGCAGCCCTGGGACAGGTCTTCAAAGGCCTTTGAACACTGAAGCTTTCTTT. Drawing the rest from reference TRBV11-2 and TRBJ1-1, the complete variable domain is EAGVAQSPRYKIIEKRQSVAFWCNPISGHATLYWYQQILGQGPKLLIQFQNNGVVDDSQLPKDRFSAERLKGVDSTLKIQPAKLEDSAVYLCASSPGTGLQRPLNTEAFFGQGTRLTVV.

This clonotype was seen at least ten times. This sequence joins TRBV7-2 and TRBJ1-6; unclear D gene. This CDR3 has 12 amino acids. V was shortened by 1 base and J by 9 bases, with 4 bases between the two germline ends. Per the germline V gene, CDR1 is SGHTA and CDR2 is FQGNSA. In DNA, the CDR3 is TGTGCCAGCAGCTTAGACGTTTCACCCCTCCACTTT. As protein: CASSLDVSPLHF.

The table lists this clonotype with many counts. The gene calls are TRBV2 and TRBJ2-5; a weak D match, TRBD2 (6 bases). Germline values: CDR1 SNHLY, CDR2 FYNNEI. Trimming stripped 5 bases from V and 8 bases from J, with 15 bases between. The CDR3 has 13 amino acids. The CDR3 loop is CASSTASAGTQYF. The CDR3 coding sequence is TGTGCCAGCAGTACGGCTAGCGCAGGCACCCAGTACTTC.

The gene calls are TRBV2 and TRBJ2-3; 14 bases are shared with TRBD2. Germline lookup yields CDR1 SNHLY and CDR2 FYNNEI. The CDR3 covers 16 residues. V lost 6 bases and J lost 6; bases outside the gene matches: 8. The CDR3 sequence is CASRKGLAGGADTQYF. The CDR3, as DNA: TGTGCCAGCAGGAAAGGACTAGCGGGAGGAGCGGATACGCAGTATTTT.

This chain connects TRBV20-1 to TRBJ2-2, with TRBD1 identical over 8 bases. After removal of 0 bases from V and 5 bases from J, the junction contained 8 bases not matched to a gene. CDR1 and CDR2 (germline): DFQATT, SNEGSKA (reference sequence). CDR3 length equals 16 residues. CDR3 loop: CSARDPRQGRTGELFF. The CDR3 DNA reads TGCAGTGCTAGAGACCCCAGACAGGGGAGGACCGGGGAGCTGTTTTTT.

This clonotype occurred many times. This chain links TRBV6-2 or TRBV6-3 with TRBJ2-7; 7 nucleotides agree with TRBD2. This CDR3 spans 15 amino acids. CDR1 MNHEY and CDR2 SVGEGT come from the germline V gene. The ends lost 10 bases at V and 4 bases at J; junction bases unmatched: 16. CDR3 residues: CAINTYGAGDYEQYF. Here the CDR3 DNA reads TGTGCCATCAACACCTATGGGGCGGGAGATTACGAGCAGTACTTC.

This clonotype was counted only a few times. The CDR3 sequence: CASSLGQYQPQHF. The CDR3 DNA reads TGTGCCAGCAGCTTAGGCCAATATCAGCCCCAGCATTTT. The rearrangement uses TRBV7-2 and TRBJ1-5; no firm D call. V lost 1 base, J lost 5 bases, and 6 bases lay in between. The CDR3 runs 13 residues. Germline values: CDR1 SGHTA, CDR2 FQGNSA.